This is a list of T cell receptor beta chains from one sample in a study of OX40 agonist ivuxolimab in advanced cancers. TCRdb's table, derived via immunoSEQ multiplex PCR, lists solely in-frame clones and lacks some. The profile shows approximately 70,000 clones, roughly 80% of them singletons. The sample in question was CD4+ or CD8+ T cells sorted from blood, obtained in a trial of the OX40 agonist ivuxolimab. The receptors derive from an adult with an advanced solid tumor such as melanoma, head and neck, liver or kidney cancer. Both conserved end residues are part of each CDR3. D genes are given only for firm matches. The size entry is marked missing in some rows and otherwise reads once, few, many or a size class.

v_call: TRBV6-1; j_call: TRBJ1-5; d_call: -; clone_size: -; cdr3_aa: CASSDGDSNQPQHF; cdr3_nt: TGTGCCAGCAGTGACGGTGATAGCAATCAGCCCCAGCATTTT
v_call: TRBV4-1; j_call: TRBJ2-3; d_call: -; clone_size: -; cdr3_aa: CASSQRAYTDTQYF; cdr3_nt: TGCGCCAGCAGCCAGAGGGCATACACAGATACGCAGTATTTT
v_call: TRBV28; j_call: TRBJ1-1; d_call: -; clone_size: -; cdr3_aa: CASSPSAGAWNTEAFF; cdr3_nt: TGTGCCAGCAGTCCTTCAGCAGGGGCCTGGAACACTGAAGCTTTCTTT
v_call: TRBV19; j_call: TRBJ2-6; d_call: -; clone_size: -; cdr3_aa: CASSIVGGDRSSSGANVLTF; cdr3_nt: TGTGCCAGTAGTATAGTTGGCGGGGACCGATCAAGCTCTGGGGCCAACGTCCTGACTTTC
v_call: TRBV19; j_call: TRBJ1-2; d_call: -; clone_size: few; cdr3_aa: CASSNRDFPYGYTF; cdr3_nt: TGTGCCAGTAGTAACAGGGACTTCCCCTATGGCTACACCTTC
v_call: TRBV15; j_call: TRBJ1-6; d_call: TRBD1; clone_size: -; cdr3_aa: CATSGTGNNSPLHF; cdr3_nt: TGTGCCACCAGCGGGACAGGGAACAATTCACCCCTCCACTTT
v_call: TRBV19; j_call: TRBJ2-2; d_call: TRBD1; clone_size: few; cdr3_aa: CATRDRGTTGELFF; cdr3_nt: TGTGCCACCCGGGACAGGGGGACCACCGGGGAGCTGTTTTTT
v_call: TRBV28; j_call: TRBJ1-2; d_call: TRBD1; clone_size: -; cdr3_aa: CASSEQGAFGYTF; cdr3_nt: TGTGCCAGCAGTGAACAGGGGGCGTTTGGCTACACCTTC
v_call: TRBV2; j_call: TRBJ2-3; d_call: TRBD2; clone_size: -; cdr3_aa: CASMWLAGTDTQYF; cdr3_nt: TGTGCCAGCATGTGGTTAGCGGGGACAGATACGCAGTATTTT
v_call: TRBV6-6; j_call: TRBJ1-5; d_call: -; clone_size: -; cdr3_aa: CASSYSNNQPQHF; cdr3_nt: TGTGCCAGCAGTTACTCGAATAATCAGCCCCAGCATTTT
v_call: TRBV19; j_call: TRBJ2-3; d_call: -; clone_size: few; cdr3_aa: CASSISGGTDTQYF; cdr3_nt: TGTGCCAGTAGTATTTCAGGGGGCACAGATACGCAGTATTTT
v_call: TRBV19; j_call: TRBJ1-6; d_call: TRBD1; clone_size: -; cdr3_aa: CASSIIQGNSPLHF; cdr3_nt: TGTGCCAGTAGTATAATACAGGGGAATTCACCCCTCCACTTT
v_call: TRBV27; j_call: TRBJ2-1; d_call: -; clone_size: -; cdr3_aa: CASSLVGEALSRVNEQFF; cdr3_nt: TGTGCCAGCAGTTTGGTCGGGGAAGCGTTAAGTAGGGTTAATGAGCAGTTCTTC
v_call: TRBV11-2; j_call: TRBJ1-2; d_call: TRBD1; clone_size: few; cdr3_aa: CASNDPGQGKLYGYTF; cdr3_nt: TGTGCCAGCAACGACCCGGGACAGGGAAAACTCTATGGCTACACCTTC